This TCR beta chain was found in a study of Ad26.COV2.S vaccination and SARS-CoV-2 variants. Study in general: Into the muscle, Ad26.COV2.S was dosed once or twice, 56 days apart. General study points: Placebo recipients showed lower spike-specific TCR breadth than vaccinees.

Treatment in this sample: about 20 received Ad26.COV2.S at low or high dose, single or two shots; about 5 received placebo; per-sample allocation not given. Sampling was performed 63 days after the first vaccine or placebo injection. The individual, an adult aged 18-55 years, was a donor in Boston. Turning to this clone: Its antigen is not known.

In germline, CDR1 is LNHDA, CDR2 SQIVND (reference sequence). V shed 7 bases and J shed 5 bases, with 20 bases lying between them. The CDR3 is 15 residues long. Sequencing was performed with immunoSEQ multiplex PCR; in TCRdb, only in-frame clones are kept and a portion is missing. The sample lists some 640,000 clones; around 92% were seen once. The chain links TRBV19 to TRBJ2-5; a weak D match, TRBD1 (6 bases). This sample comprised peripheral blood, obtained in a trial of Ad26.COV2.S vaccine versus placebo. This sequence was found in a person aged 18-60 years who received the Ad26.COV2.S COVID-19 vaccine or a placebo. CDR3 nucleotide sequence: TGTGCCAGTACCCCCACGGGACAAATGCGGGAGACCCAGTACTTC. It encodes CASTPTGQMRETQYF.